This passage covers 9 T cell receptor beta chains from one sample sequenced in a study of sequential checkpoint blockade in melanoma. The treatment denotes: randomized to nivolumab then ipilimumab (arm A) or the reverse (arm B). Sequencing was performed with immunoSEQ multiplex PCR; in TCRdb, only in-frame clones are kept and a portion is missing. The sample has over 15,000 clones; around 66% are singletons. The material sequenced was CD8+ T cells sorted from blood (inferred from file names), taken from a patient given nivolumab and ipilimumab in sequence. The origin of the receptors is a human donor with melanoma.

This clone has more than one count but fewer than ten. Germline is not matched at one junction end, which may reflect a read error. The chain combines TRBV7-8 with TRBJ1-2; 7 positions match TRBD1. CDR3 size: 17 residues. From germline, CDR1 is SGHVS and CDR2 FQNEAQ. The CDR3 DNA reads TGCGCCAGCAGCCAAGAAGGGGGCACCTCGGGGAACTATGGCTACACCTTC. The encoded protein is CASSQEGGTSGNYGYTF.

A few counts support this clone. At one boundary the junction diverges from the germline segment, which might be a read error. This chain connects TRBV6-5 to TRBJ1-5; D is unresolved. CDR3 length equals 14 residues. CDR1 and CDR2 from the germline V gene are MNHEY and SVGAGI. DNA of the CDR3: TGTGCCATCAGTGAGTCGCTCAACTCGGAGCCCCAGCATTTT. Amino acid sequence: CAISESLNSEPQHF.

The V call is TRBV9, the J call TRBJ1-1; possibly TRBD1 for D (5 bases). The V gene's germline CDR1 is SGDLS and CDR2 YYNGEE. The CDR3 is 14 residues long. V gave up 0 bases and J gave up 5 bases, with 11 bases separating them. CDR3 nucleotide sequence: TGTGCCAGCAGCGTAGAAGGGGATGCAACTGAAGCTTTCTTT. The encoded protein is CASSVEGDATEAFF.

The chain employs TRBV7-9 and TRBJ1-2, with D unclear. This CDR3 has 16 residues. The V and J ends lost 5 bases and 2 bases respectively, with 18 bases between them. Germline V gives CDR1 SEHNR, CDR2 FQNEAQ (reference sequence). The DNA of the CDR3 is TGTGCCAGCAGCCAGCCAGACCCCGGCGGGAACTATGGCTACACCTTC. It codes for CASSQPDPGGNYGYTF.

The rearrangement uses TRBV11-2 and TRBJ2-3, with 8 bases that match TRBD2. V trimming: 1 base; J trimming: 4 bases; junction bases outside the gene matches: 4. Germline V CDR1 and CDR2: SGHAT, FQNNGV. CDR3 length: 15 residues. The CDR3 nucleotides read TGTGCCAGCAGCTTAGTTGGGGGACTAGCAGATACGCAGTATTTT. This encodes CASSLVGGLADTQYF.

The rearrangement links TRBV9 to TRBJ1-2; 7 bases fit TRBD1. This CDR3 region has 15 residues. Trimming took 4 bases from V and 8 from J; bases not matched to a gene: 14. Germline V lookup: CDR1 SGDLS, CDR2 YYNGEE. Written as DNA, the CDR3 is TGTGCCAGCAGCCGGGCAGGGGGACAGCGGCGGGGCTACACCTTC. Its translation is CASSRAGGQRRGYTF.

Here the CDR3 DNA reads TGTGCCAGCAGCGTATCTGGAGTCCCCTACAATGAGCAGTTCTTC. It specifies CASSVSGVPYNEQFF. This chain joins TRBV9 and TRBJ2-1; no firm D call. V was clipped by 1 base and J by 2 bases, with 10 bases between them. CDR1 and CDR2 from the germline V gene are SGDLS and YYNGEE. The CDR3 consists of 15 residues.

This chain uses TRBV11-3 with TRBJ2-2; D is unresolved. The CDR3 extends over 12 amino acids. From germline, CDR1 is SGHNT and CDR2 YENEEA. Trimming left V 4 bases short and J 2 bases short, with 2 bases between. CDR3 sequence (DNA): TGTGCCAGCAGCTCTAACACCGGGGAGCTGTTTTTT. Translating it yields CASSSNTGELFF.

The J gene is TRBJ2-1, the V gene TRBV13, with 8 nucleotides matching TRBD1. CDR1 is PRHDT, CDR2 FYEKMQ, per germline (reference sequence). V gave up 5 bases and J gave up 9 bases; unmatched junction bases: 9. This CDR3 comprises 14 residues. Here the CDR3 reads CASSPRGRVSEQFF. The CDR3 DNA reads as TGTGCCAGCAGCCCCAGGGGGCGCGTCAGTGAGCAGTTCTTC.